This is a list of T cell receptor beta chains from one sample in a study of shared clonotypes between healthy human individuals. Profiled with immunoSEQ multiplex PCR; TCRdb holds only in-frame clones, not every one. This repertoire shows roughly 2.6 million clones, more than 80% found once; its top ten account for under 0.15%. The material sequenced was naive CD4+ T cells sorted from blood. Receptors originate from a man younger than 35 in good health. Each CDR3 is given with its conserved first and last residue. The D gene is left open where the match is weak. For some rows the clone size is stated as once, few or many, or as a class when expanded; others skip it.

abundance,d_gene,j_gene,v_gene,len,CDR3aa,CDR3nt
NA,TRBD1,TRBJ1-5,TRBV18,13,CASSLDRDQPQHF,TGTGCCAGCTCACTCGACAGGGATCAGCCCCAGCATTTT
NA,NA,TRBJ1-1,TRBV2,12,CASSVGNTEAFF,TGTGCCAGCAGTGTGGGAAACACTGAAGCTTTCTTT
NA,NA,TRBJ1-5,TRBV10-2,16,CASSEQAPYSNQPQHF,TGCGCCAGCAGTGAACAGGCGCCTTATAGCAATCAGCCCCAGCATTTT
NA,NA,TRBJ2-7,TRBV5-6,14,CASSLAGAFYEQYF,TGTGCCAGCAGCTTGGCCGGCGCTTTCTACGAGCAGTACTTC
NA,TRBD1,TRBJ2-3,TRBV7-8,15,CASSFSTGGTDTQYF,TGTGCCAGCAGCTTTTCGACAGGGGGCACAGATACGCAGTATTTT
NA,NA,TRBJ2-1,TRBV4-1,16,CASSQVVVGGNNEQFF,TGCGCCAGCAGCCAAGTTGTTGTAGGCGGTAACAATGAGCAGTTCTTC
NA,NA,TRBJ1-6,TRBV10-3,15,CASRGGGQVNSPLHF,TGTGCCAGCCGAGGAGGGGGGCAAGTCAATTCACCCCTCCACTTT
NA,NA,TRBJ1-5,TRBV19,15,CASSKGPYSNQPQHF,TGTGCCAGTAGTAAAGGGCCCTATAGCAATCAGCCCCAGCATTTT
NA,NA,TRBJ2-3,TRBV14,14,CASSPGVTTDTQYF,TGTGCCAGCAGCCCGGGGGTAACGACAGATACGCAGTATTTT
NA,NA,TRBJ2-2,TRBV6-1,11,CASRSTGELFF,TGTGCCAGCAGGAGTACGGGGGAGCTGTTTTTT
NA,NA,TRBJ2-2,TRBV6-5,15,CASSLNLQGTGELFF,TGTGCCAGCAGTTTAAACCTACAGGGTACCGGGGAGCTGTTTTTT
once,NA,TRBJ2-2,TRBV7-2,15,CASSLTSGQGGELFF,TGTGCCAGCAGCTTAACAAGCGGGCAAGGCGGGGAGCTGTTTTTT
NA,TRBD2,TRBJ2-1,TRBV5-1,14,CASSLVAGNNEQFF,TGCGCCAGCAGCTTAGTAGCGGGCAACAATGAGCAGTTCTTC
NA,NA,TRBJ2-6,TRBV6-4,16,CASSDGGTAGANVLTF,TGTGCCAGCAGTGACGGGGGGACAGCTGGGGCCAACGTCCTGACTTTC
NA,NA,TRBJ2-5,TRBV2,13,CASSADSRETQYF,TGTGCCAGCAGTGCCGACTCGAGAGAGACCCAGTACTTC
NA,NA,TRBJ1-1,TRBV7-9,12,CASKEVGTEAFF,TGTGCCAGCAAGGAGGTGGGCACTGAAGCTTTCTTT
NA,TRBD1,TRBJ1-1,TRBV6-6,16,CASRGTGSTPGTEAFF,TGTGCCAGCAGGGGGACAGGTTCCACCCCGGGGACTGAAGCTTTCTTT
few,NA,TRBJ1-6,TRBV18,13,CASSSDLNSPLHF,TGTGCCAGCTCATCGGACCTTAATTCACCCCTCCACTTT
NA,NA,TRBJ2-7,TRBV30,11,CAWSPQHEQYF,TGTGCCTGGAGCCCTCAGCACGAGCAGTACTTC
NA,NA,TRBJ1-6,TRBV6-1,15,CASSGGAGSNSPLHF,TGTGCCAGCAGTGGAGGCGCGGGGTCAAATTCACCCCTCCACTTT
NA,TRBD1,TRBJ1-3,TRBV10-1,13,CASQGAIGNTIYF,TGCGCCAGCCAGGGGGCTATTGGAAACACCATATATTTT
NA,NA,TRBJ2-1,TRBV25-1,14,CASSGRSFDNEQFF,TGTGCCAGCAGTGGGCGCAGTTTTGACAATGAGCAGTTCTTC
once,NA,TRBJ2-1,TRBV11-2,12,CASSPSYNEQFF,TGTGCCAGCAGCCCCTCGTACAATGAGCAGTTCTTC
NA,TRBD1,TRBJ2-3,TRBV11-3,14,CASSPRQGGDTQYF,TGTGCCAGCAGCCCCCGACAGGGGGGGGATACGCAGTATTTT
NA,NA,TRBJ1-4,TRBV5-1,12,CASSLNRGELFF,TGCGCCAGCAGCTTGAACCGGGGAGAACTGTTTTTT
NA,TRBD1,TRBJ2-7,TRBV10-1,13,CASSQGATYEQYF,TGCGCCAGCAGTCAGGGGGCAACCTACGAGCAGTACTTC
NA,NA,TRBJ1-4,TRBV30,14,CAWSLVRANEKLFF,TGTGCCTGGAGTTTAGTGCGGGCAAATGAAAAACTGTTTTTT
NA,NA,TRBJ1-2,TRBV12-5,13,CASGLAGDYGYTF,TGTGCTAGTGGTTTGGCAGGGGACTATGGCTACACCTTC
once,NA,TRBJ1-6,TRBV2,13,CAVWVNYNSPLHF,TGTGCCGTTTGGGTCAACTATAATTCACCCCTCCACTTT
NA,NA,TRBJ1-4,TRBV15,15,CATSLGPATNEKLFF,TGTGCCACCAGCCTGGGGCCGGCAACTAATGAAAAACTGTTTTTT
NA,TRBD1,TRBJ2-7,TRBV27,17,CASSLSIQGATIYEQYF,TGTGCCAGCAGTCTTTCGATCCAGGGGGCTACAATCTACGAGCAGTACTTT
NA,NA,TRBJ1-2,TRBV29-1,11,CSAGEGYGYTF,TGCAGCGCAGGGGAGGGCTATGGCTACACCTTC
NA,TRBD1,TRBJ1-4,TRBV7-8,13,CASSRGLSEKLFF,TGTGCCAGCAGCAGGGGGCTAAGTGAAAAACTGTTTTTT
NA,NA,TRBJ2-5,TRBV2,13,CASRGSLGVGQYF,TGTGCCAGCAGGGGCAGTCTAGGGGTCGGCCAGTACTTC
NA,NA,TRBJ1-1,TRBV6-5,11,CASSDGYEAFF,TGTGCCAGCAGTGACGGCTATGAAGCTTTCTTT
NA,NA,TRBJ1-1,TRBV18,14,CASSRRDAEEKAFF,TGTGCCAGCTCACGCCGGGACGCAGAGGAAAAAGCTTTCTTT
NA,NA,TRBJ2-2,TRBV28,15,CASSSPGGNTGELFF,TGTGCCAGCAGTTCGCCCGGGGGGAACACCGGGGAGCTGTTTTTT
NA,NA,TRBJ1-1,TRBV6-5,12,CASSQSNTEAFF,TGTGCCAGCAGTCAGAGCAACACTGAAGCTTTCTTT
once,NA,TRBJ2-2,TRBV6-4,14,CASSASQGAGELFF,TGTGCCAGCAGTGCCTCCCAAGGGGCCGGGGAGCTGTTTTTT
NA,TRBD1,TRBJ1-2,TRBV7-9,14,CASSAGTGNYGYTF,TGTGCCAGCAGCGCCGGGACAGGGAACTATGGCTACACCTTC
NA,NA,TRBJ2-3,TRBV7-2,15,CASSLGPGSTDTQYF,TGTGCCAGCAGCTTGGGACCAGGCAGCACAGATACGCAGTATTTT
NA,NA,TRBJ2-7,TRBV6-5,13,CASSPAWQGGQYF,TGTGCCAGCAGCCCTGCTTGGCAGGGAGGACAGTACTTC
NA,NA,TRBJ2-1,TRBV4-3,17,CASSQDPSPSSYNEQFF,TGCGCCAGCAGCCAAGACCCTAGCCCAAGCTCCTACAATGAGCAGTTCTTC
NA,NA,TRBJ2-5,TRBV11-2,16,CASSALGGGPSETQYF,TGTGCCAGCAGCGCTCTAGGGGGAGGGCCTTCGGAGACCCAGTACTTC
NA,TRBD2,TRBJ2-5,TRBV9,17,CASSVGNLAGIQETQYF,TGTGCCAGCAGCGTAGGGAACCTAGCGGGAATCCAAGAGACCCAGTACTTC
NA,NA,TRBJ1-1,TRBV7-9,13,CASSFILNTEAFF,TGTGCCAGCAGCTTTATCTTGAACACTGAAGCTTTCTTT
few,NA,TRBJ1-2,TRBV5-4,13,CASSLEWEGGYTF,TGTGCCAGCAGCTTGGAGTGGGAAGGGGGCTACACCTTC
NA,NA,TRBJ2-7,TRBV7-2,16,CASSLGAGLEPYEQYF,TGTGCCAGCAGCTTGGGGGCCGGACTAGAACCCTACGAGCAGTACTTC
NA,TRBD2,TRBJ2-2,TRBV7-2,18,CASSLVSPGRAAGGELFF,TGTGCCAGCAGCTTAGTTTCCCCCGGGAGGGCCGCGGGCGGGGAGCTGTTTTTT
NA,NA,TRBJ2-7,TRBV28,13,CASIQGSPYEQYF,TGTGCCAGCATTCAGGGGTCCCCCTACGAGCAGTACTTC
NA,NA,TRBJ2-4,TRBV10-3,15,CAISESQLAKNIQYF,TGTGCCATCAGTGAGTCCCAACTAGCCAAAAACATTCAGTACTTC
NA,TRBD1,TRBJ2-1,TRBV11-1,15,CASSSRGQGYNEQFF,TGTGCCAGCAGCTCCCGGGGACAGGGCTACAATGAGCAGTTCTTC
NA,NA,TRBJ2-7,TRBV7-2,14,CASSRTSPSYEQYF,TGTGCCAGCAGCCGGACCAGCCCCTCCTACGAGCAGTACTTC
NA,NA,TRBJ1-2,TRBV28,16,CASSAGQILASYGYTF,TGTGCCAGCAGTGCCGGACAGATTCTTGCCTCCTATGGCTACACCTTC
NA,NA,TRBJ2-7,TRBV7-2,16,CASSFRGDPSSYEQYF,TGTGCCAGCAGCTTCAGGGGGGACCCTTCCTCCTACGAGCAGTACTTC
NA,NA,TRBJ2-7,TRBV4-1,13,CASSQGLSYEQYF,TGCGCCAGCAGCCAAGGGCTATCCTACGAGCAGTACTTC
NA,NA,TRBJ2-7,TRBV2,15,CASSAERQSSYEQYF,TGTGCCAGCAGTGCAGAGAGACAGAGCTCCTACGAGCAGTACTTC
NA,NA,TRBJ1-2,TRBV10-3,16,CAISESGQGKNYGYTF,TGTGCCATCAGTGAGTCGGGGCAGGGCAAGAACTATGGCTACACCTTC
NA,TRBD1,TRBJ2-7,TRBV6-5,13,CASSYSTGGAPYF,TGTGCCAGCAGTTACTCAACAGGGGGCGCACCTTACTTC
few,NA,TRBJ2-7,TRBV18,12,CASSPGGYEQYF,TGTGCCAGCTCACCTGGTGGGTACGAGCAGTACTTC